The 9 T cell receptor beta chains presented below share a single source sample, sequenced in a study of blood T cell repertoires in COVID-19. The protocol was immunoSEQ multiplex PCR, while the TCRdb copy is restricted to in-frame clones and leaves out a portion. The data show around 360,000 clones, approximately 87% seen once. Sequencing was performed on peripheral blood. These receptors all stem from a woman in her thirties with COVID-19, enrolled during active disease.

The chain is built from TRBV28 and TRBJ2-3; D remains ambiguous. Deletions cut 3 bases from V and 6 bases from J, with 13 bases between. CDR3 length: 14 amino acids. Looked up from germline, CDR1 is MDHEN and CDR2 is SYDVKM. The CDR3 DNA sequence: TGTGCCAGCAGTTTTCTTTCTGAGATGGATACGCAGTATTTT. Protein sequence: CASSFLSEMDTQYF.

The CDR3 region is CASNPTLAGGSEQYF. In DNA form, the CDR3 reads TGTGCCAGCAACCCGACCCTAGCGGGAGGGTCCGAGCAGTACTTC. This chain joins TRBV6-2 or TRBV6-3 and TRBJ2-7, with TRBD2 matching over 12 bases. Germline V gene lookup returns CDR1 MNHEY and CDR2 SVGEGT. This CDR3 comprises 15 residues. Germline trimming cut 7 bases from V and 6 bases from J; bases unmatched to any gene: 10.

The chain has TRBV7-9 and TRBJ2-1; a possible D gene is TRBD2 (5 bases). CDR1 and CDR2 (germline): SEHNR, FQNEAQ (reference sequence). CDR3 length: 13 amino acids. Trimming left V 5 bases short and J 3 bases short, with 8 bases between. The CDR3 spells CASSDTSYNEQFF. In nucleotides, the CDR3 is TGTGCCAGCAGCGATACTAGCTACAATGAGCAGTTCTTC.

V gene TRBV30 combines with J gene TRBJ2-7; 10 bases fit TRBD1. CDR3 length: 14 amino acids. In germline, CDR1 is GTSNPN, CDR2 SVGIG (reference sequence). The V gene end was trimmed by 3 bases and the J gene end by 3 bases; junction bases not matched to a gene: 5. The CDR3 DNA reads TGTGCCTGGAGCTCGGGACAGGGGAGCTACGAGCAGTACTTC. Its protein product is CAWSSGQGSYEQYF.

The chain joins TRBV30 to TRBJ2-2, with D maybe TRBD2 (5 bases). The V end lost 0 bases, the J end lost 4 bases, and 9 bases lay between the germline ends. The CDR3 totals 14 residues. Germline V gene lookup returns CDR1 GTSNPN and CDR2 SVGIG (reference sequence). CDR3 sequence: CAWSVGLTTGELFF. DNA of the CDR3: TGTGCCTGGAGTGTAGGACTCACCACCGGGGAGCTGTTTTTT.

The V and J genes are TRBV11-2 and TRBJ2-7; D may be TRBD1 (7 bases). The CDR3 sequence is 17 residues long. The germline gives CDR1 SGHAT, CDR2 FQNNGV. The germline V and J ends were trimmed by 1 base and 4 bases, with 20 bases remaining between them. The CDR3 protein is CASSLGRRGALLYEQYF. Here the CDR3 DNA reads TGTGCCAGCAGCTTAGGTCGCAGGGGGGCCCTCCTTTACGAGCAGTACTTC.

V gene TRBV2 combines with J gene TRBJ2-5, with D possibly being TRBD1 (6 bases). Deletions cut 1 base from V and 10 bases from J, with 13 bases between. Per germline, CDR1 SNHLY and CDR2 FYNNEI. This CDR3 contains 13 residues. The CDR3 sequence: CASSEGRAGDQYF. The DNA for the CDR3 is TGTGCCAGCAGTGAAGGCCGGGCAGGGGACCAGTACTTC.

J is TRBJ1-1 and V is TRBV7-9; 7 nucleotides line up with TRBD1. Germline values: CDR1 SEHNR, CDR2 FQNEAQ (reference sequence). V shed 6 bases, J shed 4 bases, and the junction held 5 bases outside the gene matches. CDR3 length: 13 amino acids. The CDR3 DNA sequence: TGTGCCAGCAGGTCCACAGGGGCCACTGAAGCTTTCTTT. Its translation: CASRSTGATEAFF. Supplemented by reference TRBV7-9 and TRBJ1-1, the full variable domain reads DTGVSQNPRHKITKRGQNVTFRCDPISEHNRLYWYRQTLGQGPEFLTYFQNEAQLEKSRLLSDRFSAERPKGSFSTLEIQRTEQGDSAMYLCASRSTGATEAFFGQGTRLTVV.

CDR3 DNA: TGTGCCAGCAGCCAAGATGGACAGGGCGGACAGCCCCAGCATTTT. This sequence encodes CASSQDGQGGQPQHF. The chain joins TRBV4-2 to TRBJ1-5, with 8 bases lining up with TRBD1. V trimming: 0 bases; J trimming: 7 bases; junction bases outside the gene matches: 5. CDR3 length: 15 residues. Germline-derived CDR1 and CDR2 are LGHNA and YNFKEQ.